What follows describes a single TCR beta chain. Its antigen remains unidentified. Base qualities are missing; no much larger clone stands one base away. This entry is derived from a study of Ad26.COV2.S vaccination and SARS-CoV-2 variants (dated by TCRdb to about 2021). Background for the entire study: Donors in the vaccine arm were drawn from COV1001, a phase I-IIa trial of Ad26.COV2.S in healthy adults that was multicentre, randomized, double-blind and placebo-controlled. Ad26.COV2.S was given intramuscularly at 5x10^10 or 1x10^11 viral particles, as a single shot or as two shots 56 days apart. TCRbeta repertoire sequencing was used to assess the specificity and breadth of SARS-CoV-2-reactive T cell receptors after Ad26.COV2.S vaccination. A total of around 32 samples were included in the TCR-sequenced set, comprising roughly 19 Ad26.COV2.S vaccine recipients, 5 placebo recipients and 8 SARS-CoV-2 convalescent individuals. Trial participants were randomized into five groups of five: low-dose or high-dose Ad26.COV2.S given once or twice, or placebo on both occasions. Blinding of investigators to trial group allocation was maintained during experiments and outcome assessment. The research as a whole found: Non-spike TCR breadth was comparable between vaccine and placebo recipients, consistent with the vaccine containing only spike. After vaccination, spike-specific CD8+ and CD4+ T cell responses were reported to show substantial breadth. It was noted by the authors that total T cell responses may have been underestimated by the TCR breadth and depth analyses. The study was not powered to compare responses between vaccine doses or regimens. Higher spike-specific TCR breadth was observed in Ad26.COV2.S recipients than in placebo recipients (P = 0.0014).

The immunoSEQ Assay was the method used to sequence TCRbeta CDR3 regions. After extraction, genomic DNA underwent amplification by bias-controlled multiplex PCR, followed by high-throughput sequencing. Concerning the study's data processing: To quantify the absolute abundance of every unique TCRbeta CDR3 region, sequences were collapsed and filtered. T cell fraction was estimated by normalizing TCRbeta template counts to usable DNA, which was measured by amplifying reference genes present in all nucleated cells. Repertoire TCRs were annotated as SARS-CoV-2-specific when V gene, CDR3 amino acid sequence and J gene were exactly matched to a known reactive TCR set. The reference SARS-CoV-2 TCR set came from MIRA and was filtered for enrichment in COVID-19-positive ImmuneCODE repertoires, removing public or cross-reactive TCRs. Based on the MIRA antigens, annotated TCRs were further analysed at the level of specific ORF or position within ORF. Depth was the summed frequency of annotated unique rearrangements, while breadth was defined as annotated unique rearrangements over total unique productive rearrangements. Group comparisons of TCR breadth used two-sided Wilcoxon rank-sum tests. Entries here come from immuneACCESS through TCRdb and include only in-frame sequences with V and J called. Some clones fail to appear in such tables; in the studies checked, an unresolved V gene covers under half of the shortfall, and the cause of the remainder is unknown. Clonal size and the V and J genes are those of that table, whereas D and trimming came from the DNA. For this sample the table gives 380,000 or so clones, of which roughly 90% were detected only once. The biggest ten clones account for around 10% of the sample.

The V and J ends are trimmed by 3 bases and 5 bases, leaving 10 bases between them. Reading the germline V gene gives CDR1 KGHSH and CDR2 LQKENI. The CDR3 measures 13 amino acids from cysteine to phenylalanine. The retained sequence is limited to the CDR3, 39 bases, with the frame set at the first base. The treatment or condition label on this specimen signifies: around 19 received Ad26.COV2.S at low or high dose, single or two shots; five or six received placebo; per-sample allocation not given. Repertoires of vaccine and placebo recipients were sequenced from samples collected on day 63 after the first injection. Cohort 1b enrolled 25 adults aged 18-55 years at a single site in Boston, USA, between 29 July and 7 August 2020. Ad26.COV2.S was a replication-incompetent adenovirus type 26 vector that expressed a prefusion-stabilized SARS-CoV-2 spike protein derived from the original Wuhan strain.

Rearrangement joined TRBV18 to TRBJ1-2, with the D gene not clear enough to name. The source was peripheral blood, collected in a trial of Ad26.COV2.S vaccine versus placebo. The TCR originated in a person between 18 and 59 years old who received the Ad26.COV2.S COVID-19 vaccine or a placebo. The nucleotide sequence is TGTGCCAGCTCACCGGACCCTCGGTATGGCTACACCTTC. This sequence encodes CASSPDPRYGYTF.